This T cell receptor beta chain was identified during a study of somatic mutations in cytotoxic T cells in rheumatoid arthritis. As for the study in general: A subset of V beta antibody-stained T-cell populations was isolated by flow sorting, reaching nearly 100% purity, and this subset included V beta1+ cells that went on to TCRB sequencing.

By positive magnetic bead selection, CD4+ and CD8+ cells were isolated, and their purity was checked by flow cytometry. Trimming removed 11 bases from V and 0 bases from J, with 13 bases in between. The CDR3 runs 13 residues. From germline, CDR1 is SEHNR and CDR2 FQNEAQ (reference sequence). The protocol was immunoSEQ multiplex PCR, while the TCRdb copy is restricted to in-frame clones and leaves out a portion. The sample has tens of thousands of clones, around 87% seen once. Material: CD8+ T cells sorted from blood. The sequence derives from an adult with rheumatoid arthritis. This rearrangement joins TRBV7-9 to TRBJ1-1, with D possibly TRBD1 on 6 matching bases. This CDR3 is CAVLGGVNTEAFF. The CDR3, as DNA: TGTGCCGTGCTGGGGGGCGTGAACACTGAAGCTTTCTTT.